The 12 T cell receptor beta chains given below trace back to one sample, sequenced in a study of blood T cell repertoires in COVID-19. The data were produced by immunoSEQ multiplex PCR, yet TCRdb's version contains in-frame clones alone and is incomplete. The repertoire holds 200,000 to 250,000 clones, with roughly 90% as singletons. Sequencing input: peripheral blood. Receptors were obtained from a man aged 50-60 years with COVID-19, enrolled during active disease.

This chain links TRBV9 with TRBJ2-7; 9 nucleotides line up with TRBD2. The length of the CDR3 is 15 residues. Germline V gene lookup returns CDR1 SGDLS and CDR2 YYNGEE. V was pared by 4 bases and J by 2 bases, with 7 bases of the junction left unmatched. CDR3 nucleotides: TGTGCCAGCAGCTTCGCCGGGACTAGCACCTACGAGCAGTACTTC. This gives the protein CASSFAGTSTYEQYF. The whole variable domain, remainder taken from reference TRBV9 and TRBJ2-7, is DSGVTQTPKHLITATGQRVTLRCSPRSGDLSVYWYQQSLDQGLQFLIQYYNGEERAKGNILERFSAQQFPDLHSELNLSSLELGDSALYFCASSFAGTSTYEQYFGPGTRLTVT.

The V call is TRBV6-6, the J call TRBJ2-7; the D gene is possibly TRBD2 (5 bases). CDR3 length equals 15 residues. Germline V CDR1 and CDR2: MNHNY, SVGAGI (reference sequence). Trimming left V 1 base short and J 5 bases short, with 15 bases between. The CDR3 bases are TGTGCCAGCAGTTACTTTTCCGTGGAGGTCCACGAGCAGTACTTC. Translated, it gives CASSYFSVEVHEQYF.

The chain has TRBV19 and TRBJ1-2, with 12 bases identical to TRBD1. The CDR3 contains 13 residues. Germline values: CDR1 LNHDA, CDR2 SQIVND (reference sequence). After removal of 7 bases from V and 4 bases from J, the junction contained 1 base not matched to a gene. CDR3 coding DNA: TGTGCCAGTATGGGACAGGGGGCCTATGGCTACACCTTC. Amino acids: CASMGQGAYGYTF.

The CDR3 sequence: CASSYETGEGYTF. CDR3 in DNA: TGTGCCAGCAGTTACGAGACAGGGGAAGGCTACACCTTC. V is TRBV6-5 and J is TRBJ1-2, with 8 bases fitting TRBD1. CDR3 size: 13 residues. Germline CDR1 and CDR2: MNHEY and SVGAGI. The V segment lost 2 bases and the J segment 8 bases; nucleotides outside the gene matches: 4.

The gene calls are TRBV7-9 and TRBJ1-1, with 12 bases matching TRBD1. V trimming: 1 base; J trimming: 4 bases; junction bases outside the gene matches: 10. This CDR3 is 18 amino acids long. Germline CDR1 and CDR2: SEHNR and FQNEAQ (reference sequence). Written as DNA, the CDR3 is TGTGCCAGCAGCTTAGGGGCCGGGACAGGGGGCGCGGGCACTGAAGCTTTCTTT. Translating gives CASSLGAGTGGAGTEAFF.

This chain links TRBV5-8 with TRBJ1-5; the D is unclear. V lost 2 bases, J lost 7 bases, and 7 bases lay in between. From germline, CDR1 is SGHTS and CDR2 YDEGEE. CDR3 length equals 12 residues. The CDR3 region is CASSLAPQPQHF. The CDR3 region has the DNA TGTGCCAGCAGCTTAGCACCACAGCCCCAGCATTTT.

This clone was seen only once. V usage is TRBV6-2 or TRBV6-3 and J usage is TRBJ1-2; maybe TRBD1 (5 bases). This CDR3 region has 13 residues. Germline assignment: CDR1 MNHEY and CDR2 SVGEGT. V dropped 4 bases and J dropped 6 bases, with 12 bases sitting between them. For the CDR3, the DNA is TGTGCCAGCAGTTCCCGGGCAGGGAATGGCTACACCTTC. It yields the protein CASSSRAGNGYTF.

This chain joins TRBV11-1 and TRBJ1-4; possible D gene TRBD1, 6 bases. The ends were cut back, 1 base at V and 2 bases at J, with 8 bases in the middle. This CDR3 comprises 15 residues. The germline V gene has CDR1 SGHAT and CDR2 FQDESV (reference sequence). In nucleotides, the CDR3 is TGTGCCAGCAGCTTAGGAGACAGGACTAATGAAAAACTGTTTTTT. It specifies CASSLGDRTNEKLFF.

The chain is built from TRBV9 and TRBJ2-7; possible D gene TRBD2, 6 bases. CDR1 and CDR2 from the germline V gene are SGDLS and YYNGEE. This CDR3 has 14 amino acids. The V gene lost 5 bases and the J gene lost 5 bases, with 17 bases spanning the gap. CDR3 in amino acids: CASSSGLPPHEQYF. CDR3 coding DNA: TGTGCCAGCAGTTCCGGACTACCCCCGCACGAGCAGTACTTC.

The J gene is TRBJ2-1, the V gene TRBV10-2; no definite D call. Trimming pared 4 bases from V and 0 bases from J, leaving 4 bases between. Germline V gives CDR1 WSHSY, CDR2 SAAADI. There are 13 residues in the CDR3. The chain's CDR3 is CASSAGSYNEQFF. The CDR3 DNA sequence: TGCGCCAGCAGTGCCGGCTCCTACAATGAGCAGTTCTTC.

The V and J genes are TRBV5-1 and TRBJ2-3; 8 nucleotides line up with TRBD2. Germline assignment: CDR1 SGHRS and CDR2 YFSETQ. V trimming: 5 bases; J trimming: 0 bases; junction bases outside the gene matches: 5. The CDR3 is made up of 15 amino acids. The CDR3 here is CASSERGSSTDTQYF. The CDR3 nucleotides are TGCGCCAGCAGTGAGCGGGGGAGTAGCACAGATACGCAGTATTTT. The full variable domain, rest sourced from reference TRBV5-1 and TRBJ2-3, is KAGVTQTPRYLIKTRGQQVTLSCSPISGHRSVSWYQQTPGQGLQFLFEYFSETQRNKGNFPGRFSGRQFSNSRSEMNVSTLELGDSALYLCASSERGSSTDTQYFGPGTRLTVL.

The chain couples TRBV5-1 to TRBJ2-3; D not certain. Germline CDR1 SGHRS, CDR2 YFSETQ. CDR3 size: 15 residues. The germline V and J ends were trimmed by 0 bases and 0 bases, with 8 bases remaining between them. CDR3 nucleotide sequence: TGCGCCAGCAGCTTGGCGGGTGCTAGCACAGATACGCAGTATTTT. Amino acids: CASSLAGASTDTQYF. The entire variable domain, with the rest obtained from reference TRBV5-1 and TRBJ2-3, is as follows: KAGVTQTPRYLIKTRGQQVTLSCSPISGHRSVSWYQQTPGQGLQFLFEYFSETQRNKGNFPGRFSGRQFSNSRSEMNVSTLELGDSALYLCASSLAGASTDTQYFGPGTRLTVL.